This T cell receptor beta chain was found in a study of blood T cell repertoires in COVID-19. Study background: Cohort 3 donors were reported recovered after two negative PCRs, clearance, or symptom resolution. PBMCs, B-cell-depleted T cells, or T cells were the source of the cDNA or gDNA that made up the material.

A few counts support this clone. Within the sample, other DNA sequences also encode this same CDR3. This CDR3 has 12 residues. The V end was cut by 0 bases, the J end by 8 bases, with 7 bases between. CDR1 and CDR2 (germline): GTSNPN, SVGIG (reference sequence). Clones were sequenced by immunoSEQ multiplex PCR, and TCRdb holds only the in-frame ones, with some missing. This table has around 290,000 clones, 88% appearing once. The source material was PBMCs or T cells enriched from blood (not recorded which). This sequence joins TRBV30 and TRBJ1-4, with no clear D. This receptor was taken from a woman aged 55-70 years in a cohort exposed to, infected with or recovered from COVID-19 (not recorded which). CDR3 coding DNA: TGTGCCTGGAGTGTGATACGGGAAAAACTGTTTTTT. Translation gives CAWSVIREKLFF.